A selection of T cell receptor beta chains follows, all from one sample in a study of blood T cell repertoires in COVID-19. The method was immunoSEQ multiplex PCR; TCRdb's version includes in-frame clones alone and lacks a portion of them. Of about 65,000 clones listed, 90% were seen once; the top ten hold 0.95% to 1.5%. The sequencing input was peripheral blood. Receptors were obtained from a man in his 60s with acute or convalescent COVID-19. CDR3s include the opening cysteine and the closing phenylalanine or tryptophan.

CDR3 protein	J gene	V gene
CASSLLGQGGPGPQHF	TRBJ1-5	TRBV27
CASRAEGGNTIYF	TRBJ1-3	TRBV2
CASSLTGTGGSEQYF	TRBJ2-7	TRBV9
CASSLIGQGSAFF	TRBJ1-1	TRBV7-3
CATSDSATGDEAFF	TRBJ1-1	TRBV24-1
CASSPGDPNQPQHF	TRBJ1-5	TRBV5-1
CASSLDWTANEKLFF	TRBJ1-4	TRBV7-2
CASTKDRGLNTEAFF	TRBJ1-1	TRBV6-5
CASSFLRSGSLGGYTF	TRBJ1-2	TRBV11-2
CASSRESPEGYTF	TRBJ1-2	TRBV3-1/TRBV3-2
CSALGQGWNTGELFF	TRBJ2-2	TRBV29-1
CASSPWTSGGTEQYF	TRBJ2-7	TRBV7-9
CASRGQGNTGELFF	TRBJ2-2	TRBV6-5
CASSLSDTYGYTF	TRBJ1-2	TRBV5-1
CASSLVFNTEAFF	TRBJ1-1	TRBV7-2
CASSYKELTVLETQYF	TRBJ2-5	TRBV5-1
CASTRGSNTGELFF	TRBJ2-2	TRBV18
CASSLGNLGQTTNEKLFF	TRBJ1-4	TRBV7-9
CASTTSSTDTQYF	TRBJ2-3	TRBV6-5
CASSQDMERGGHEQYF	TRBJ2-7	TRBV4-1
CASSLFGQVDDTEAFF	TRBJ1-1	TRBV18
CASSSHTDTQYF	TRBJ2-3	TRBV7-2
CASSLVTTSGRRYANNEQFF	TRBJ2-1	TRBV13
CASSPLGTGDHNEQFF	TRBJ2-1	TRBV18
CASSLALPRGSLSREKLFF	TRBJ1-4	TRBV7-6
CASTGTRATYGYTF	TRBJ1-2	TRBV6-6
CASSLVSGGAASYNEQFF	TRBJ2-1	TRBV5-1
CASSESRGGSYNEQFF	TRBJ2-1	TRBV10-2
CASSFRTGWTEAFF	TRBJ1-1	TRBV5-6
CASSGEDYEQYF	TRBJ2-7	TRBV5-1
CASSRTGAPLHF	TRBJ1-6	TRBV19
CASNEQMKAGASEAFF	TRBJ1-1	TRBV2
CASSTLTGFNEKLFF	TRBJ1-4	TRBV19
CASSPIIWTSGGDNEQFF	TRBJ2-1	TRBV3-1/TRBV3-2
CASSLTGVDGSPLHF	TRBJ1-6	TRBV5-6
CASSPAAHLSTDTQYF	TRBJ2-3	TRBV28
CASSGQGDTGELFF	TRBJ2-2	TRBV2
CASRATGASYGYTF	TRBJ1-2	TRBV9
CASSQTGIRNQPQHF	TRBJ1-5	TRBV4-2
CASRRRWGGSHEQYF	TRBJ2-7	TRBV11-2
CASSAGTAYGYTF	TRBJ1-2	TRBV19
CASSRIAGGYNEQFF	TRBJ2-1	TRBV5-1
CASSRGDPNQPQHF	TRBJ1-5	TRBV21-1
CASSPPGDISSQHF	TRBJ1-5	TRBV7-9
CASSAGGNTDTQYF	TRBJ2-3	TRBV25-1
CASSTTGGQRGYTF	TRBJ1-2	TRBV5-1
CASRQEVGNTIYF	TRBJ1-3	TRBV10-2
CASSSEADTEAFF	TRBJ1-1	TRBV2